Listed below are T cell receptor beta chains from one sample, sequenced in a study of blood T cell repertoires in COVID-19. Assay: immunoSEQ multiplex PCR; the TCRdb copy retains only in-frame clones and omits some. The sample yields approximately 230,000 clones, just over 90% seen once. The sequenced material came from PBMCs or T cells enriched from blood (not recorded which). The origin of the receptors is a woman under 30 who had recovered from COVID-19. Each CDR3 is given with its conserved first and last residue. Fields, in order: J gene, clone size, V gene, D gene, CDR3 DNA, CDR3 protein. The D gene is left open where the match is weak. Part of the rows lack a size; the others show once, few, many or a class for expanded clones.

TRBJ2-3	.	TRBV19	TRBD2	TGTGCCAGTAGTATCACCTCCAGGGCGGGAGGGCCCCCAGATACGCAGTATTTT	CASSITSRAGGPPDTQYF
TRBJ2-5	.	TRBV11-3	.	TGTGCCAGCAGCTTAGACGGGTCAGGGGAGGAGACCCAGTACTTC	CASSLDGSGEETQYF
TRBJ1-4	.	TRBV4-2	TRBD1	TGTGCCAGCAGCCAAGAAGGGGGCCTTAATGAAAAACTGTTTTTT	CASSQEGGLNEKLFF
TRBJ1-6	.	TRBV7-2	.	TGTGCCAGCAGCTTAGCCGGGACACTTAATTCACCCCTCCACTTT	CASSLAGTLNSPLHF
TRBJ1-1	.	TRBV5-6	.	TGTGCCAGCAGCTTCTGGGCCACCATGAACACTGAAGCTTTCTTT	CASSFWATMNTEAFF
TRBJ2-1	.	TRBV3-1/TRBV3-2	.	TGTGCCAGCAGCCAAGACCGCAGTGAGCAGTTCTTC	CASSQDRSEQFF
TRBJ1-1	.	TRBV4-1	.	TGCGCCAGCAGCCAAGAAAGGAGAAGGAACACTGAAGCTTTCTTT	CASSQERRRNTEAFF
TRBJ2-7	.	TRBV5-5	.	TGTGCCAGCAGCTTGGCCCACTACTCCTACGAGCAGTACTTC	CASSLAHYSYEQYF
TRBJ2-1	once	TRBV3-1/TRBV3-2	TRBD2	TGTGCCAGCAGCCAAGGGCGTGGACTAGCGACACGTGAGCAGTTCTTC	CASSQGRGLATREQFF
TRBJ2-7	.	TRBV5-4	TRBD2	TGTGCCAGCAGCTCAGGGACTAGCGGGCTTTACGAGCAGTACTTC	CASSSGTSGLYEQYF
TRBJ2-2	.	TRBV19	TRBD1	TGTGCCAGTAGTATTACAGGGGGCACCGGGGAGCTGTTTTTT	CASSITGGTGELFF
TRBJ2-1	.	TRBV7-8	.	TGTGCCACCCACCCGCGCTCCTACAATGAGCAGTTCTTC	CATHPRSYNEQFF
TRBJ2-1	.	TRBV29-1	TRBD2	TGCAGCGTTACTAGCGGGAGCTACAATGAGCAGTTCTTC	CSVTSGSYNEQFF
TRBJ2-3	.	TRBV4-1	.	TGCGCCAGCAGCCAAGCACCGGGAGACATTGCAGATACGCAGTATTTT	CASSQAPGDIADTQYF
TRBJ1-1	.	TRBV11-3	TRBD1	TGTGCCAGCAGCTTAGATCGAGGACAGGGCTGGACTGAAGCTTTCTTT	CASSLDRGQGWTEAFF
TRBJ2-7	.	TRBV28	TRBD2	TGTGCCAGCAGTTTTGGCGGGAGGGCCGCCTACGAGCAGTACTTC	CASSFGGRAAYEQYF
TRBJ1-6	.	TRBV10-3	.	TGTGCCATCAGTGAGTCGCAACATCCCCTCCACTTT	CAISESQHPLHF
TRBJ2-7	few	TRBV9	.	TGTGCCAGCAGCGTAGCAAAGGGCGGGGTAGGTTACGAGCAGTACTTC	CASSVAKGGVGYEQYF
TRBJ2-3	.	TRBV6-2/TRBV6-3	.	TGTGCCAGCAGTTACGGCGGGGACGACCTGGGGAGCACAGATACGCAGTATTTT	CASSYGGDDLGSTDTQYF
TRBJ1-2	.	TRBV4-2	.	TGTGCCAGCAGCCAAGGGGTGGTCGGTTACGGGTATGGCTACACCTTC	CASSQGVVGYGYGYTF
TRBJ2-1	few	TRBV7-2	TRBD2	TGTGCCAGCAGTTTGTTAGCGGGGGGGCTAGTCTATGAGCAGTTCTTC	CASSLLAGGLVYEQFF
TRBJ2-7	.	TRBV28	.	TGTGCCAGCAGTTTCAGGGGCCAGCGGTCCTACGAGCAGTACTTC	CASSFRGQRSYEQYF
TRBJ1-6	.	TRBV28	.	TGTGCCAGCACCCTCGGGGATTCACCCCTCCACTTT	CASTLGDSPLHF
TRBJ1-3	.	TRBV9	.	TGTGCCAGCAGCGTAGACGAGGCGCGCTCTGGAAACACCATATATTTT	CASSVDEARSGNTIYF
TRBJ1-2	.	TRBV7-2	TRBD1	TGTGCCAGCAGCTTTGGGACAGGGGATATCTATGGCTACACCTTC	CASSFGTGDIYGYTF
TRBJ1-2	once	TRBV11-1	TRBD1	TGTGCCAGCAGCCGCTCCCGGGACAGCGGGGGCGGCTACACCTTC	CASSRSRDSGGGYTF
TRBJ1-2	.	TRBV7-8	TRBD1	TGTGCCAGCAGCGAAGGACAGGGCGGGAGCTATGGCTACACCTTC	CASSEGQGGSYGYTF